This T cell receptor beta chain appears in the sequencing data of a study of a mutant IDH1 vaccine in newly diagnosed glioma. Study summary: Patients, over weeks 1, 3, 5, 7, 11, 15, 19 and 23, received a total of eight vaccinations. Beginning 4-6 weeks after radiotherapy alone, or with temozolomide cycles, vaccination took place. Study findings and constraints: Immune responses arising from the vaccine appeared in around 92% of patients.

Profiled with immunoSEQ multiplex PCR; TCRdb holds only in-frame clones, not every one. Among 100,000 to 120,000 clones listed, approximately 87% were seen once. As for this clone: The antigen is unknown.

Time point defined: week 11, during vaccination. What each vaccine dose contained was 300 ug of mutant IDH1 20-mer peptide, accompanied by topical imiquimod. Germline V lookup: CDR1 SNHLY, CDR2 FYNNEI. V shed 6 bases, J shed 7 bases, and the junction held 13 bases outside the gene matches. CDR3 size: 15 residues. This specimen was PBMCs, taken from a glioma patient whose treatment included an IDH1 peptide vaccine. The TCR comes from a woman aged 50 to 60 with glioma. The gene calls are TRBV2 and TRBJ2-7; TRBD1 agrees at 9 bases. The CDR3 region is CASSPIRDRAREQYF. As DNA, the CDR3 is TGTGCCAGCAGCCCAATCCGGGACAGGGCTCGGGAGCAGTACTTC.